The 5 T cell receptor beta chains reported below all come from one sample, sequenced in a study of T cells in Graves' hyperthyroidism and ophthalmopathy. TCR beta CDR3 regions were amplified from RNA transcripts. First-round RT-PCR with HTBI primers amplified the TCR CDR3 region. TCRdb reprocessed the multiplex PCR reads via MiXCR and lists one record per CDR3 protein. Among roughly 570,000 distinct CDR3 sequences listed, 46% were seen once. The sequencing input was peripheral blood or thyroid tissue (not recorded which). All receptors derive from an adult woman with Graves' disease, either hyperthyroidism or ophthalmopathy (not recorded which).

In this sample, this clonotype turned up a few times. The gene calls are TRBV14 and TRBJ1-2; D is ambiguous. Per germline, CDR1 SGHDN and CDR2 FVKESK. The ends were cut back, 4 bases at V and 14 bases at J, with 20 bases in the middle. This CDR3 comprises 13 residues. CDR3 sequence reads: CASSPIQTRGLTF. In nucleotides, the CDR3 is TGTGCCAGCAGCCCTATTCAGACCCGGGGTTTGACCTTC.

CDR3 nucleotide sequence: TGTGCCAGCAGTTTTAGGGCGAATTCACCCCTCCACTTT. It yields the protein CASSFRANSPLHF. The chain carries TRBV12-3 or TRBV12-4 and TRBJ1-6; D gene uncertain. V was cut by 3 bases and J by 7 bases, with 7 bases left in between. The CDR3 runs 13 residues.

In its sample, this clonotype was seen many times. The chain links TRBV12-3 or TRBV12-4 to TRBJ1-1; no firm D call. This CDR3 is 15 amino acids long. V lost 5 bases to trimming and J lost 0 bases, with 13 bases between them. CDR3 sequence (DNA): TGTGCCAGCAGTCCGCCACAGAGGATGAACACTGAAGCTTTCTTT. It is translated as CASSPPQRMNTEAFF.

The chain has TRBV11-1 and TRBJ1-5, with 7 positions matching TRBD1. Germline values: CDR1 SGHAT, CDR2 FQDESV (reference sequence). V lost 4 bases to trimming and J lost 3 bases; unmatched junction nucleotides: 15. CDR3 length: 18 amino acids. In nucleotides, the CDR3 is TGTGCCAGCAGCTCTTCGCGGGCGGGACAGACCCTCAATCAGCCCCAGCATTTT. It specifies CASSSSRAGQTLNQPQHF.

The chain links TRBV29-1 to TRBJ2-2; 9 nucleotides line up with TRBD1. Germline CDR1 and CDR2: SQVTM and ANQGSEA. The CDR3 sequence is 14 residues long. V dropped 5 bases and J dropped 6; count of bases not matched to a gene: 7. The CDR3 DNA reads TGCAGCGTTCGAACAGGGGGCGACGCCGGGGAGCTGTTTTTT. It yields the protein CSVRTGGDAGELFF.